Listed below are T cell receptor beta chains from one sample, sequenced in a study of shared clonotypes between healthy human individuals. The assay was immunoSEQ multiplex PCR, and TCRdb's table has in-frame clones only and misses some. The sample holds some 1,100,000 clones, 78% seen once. Material: memory CD4+ T cells from PBMCs. Source of these receptors: a man between 18 and 29 years old in good health. Some clones in this sample may be carry-over from other donors' samples. Both conserved end residues are part of each CDR3. Fields, in order: clone size, V gene, D gene, J gene, CDR3 DNA, CDR3 protein. D genes are given only for firm matches. The size of a clone is reported for some rows only, either as once, few or many, or as a class for expanded clones.

abundance: NA
v_gene: TRBV10-2
d_gene: TRBD2
j_gene: TRBJ2-5
CDR3nt: TGCGCCAGCAGGAGGGGCCAGCTAGCGGGAGGGAGGGAGACCCAGTACTTC
CDR3aa: CASRRGQLAGGRETQYF

abundance: NA
v_gene: TRBV28
d_gene: NA
j_gene: TRBJ2-7
CDR3nt: TGTGCCAGCAGTCGCCTTCCCTACGAGCAGTACTTC
CDR3aa: CASSRLPYEQYF

abundance: NA
v_gene: TRBV30
d_gene: NA
j_gene: TRBJ1-4
CDR3nt: TGTGCCTGGGTATCCGGGACGGGGAATGAAAAACTGTTTTTT
CDR3aa: CAWVSGTGNEKLFF

abundance: NA
v_gene: TRBV9
d_gene: NA
j_gene: TRBJ1-4
CDR3nt: TGTGCCAGCAGCGTAGACTGGACCTCTAATGAAAAACTGTTTTTT
CDR3aa: CASSVDWTSNEKLFF

abundance: NA
v_gene: TRBV4-1
d_gene: TRBD2
j_gene: TRBJ2-3
CDR3nt: TGCGCCAGCAGCCAAGTTCCTAGCGGGAGGGGGACGGATACGCAGTATTTT
CDR3aa: CASSQVPSGRGTDTQYF

abundance: few
v_gene: TRBV19
d_gene: NA
j_gene: TRBJ1-4
CDR3nt: TGTGCCAGTAGTCGGGGCGACGTCCAAGAAGAAAAACTGTTTTTT
CDR3aa: CASSRGDVQEEKLFF

abundance: NA
v_gene: TRBV19
d_gene: NA
j_gene: TRBJ2-6
CDR3nt: TGTGCCAGTAGTATTTCCCCGACAGGTACTGGGGCCAACGTCCTGACTTTC
CDR3aa: CASSISPTGTGANVLTF

abundance: NA
v_gene: TRBV7-2
d_gene: TRBD2
j_gene: TRBJ2-7
CDR3nt: TGTGCCAGCAGCTTAAGCCTAGCGGGAGGCTACGAGCAGTACTTC
CDR3aa: CASSLSLAGGYEQYF

abundance: many
v_gene: TRBV29-1
d_gene: NA
j_gene: TRBJ1-1
CDR3nt: TGCAGCGCCTCCCTACAGGCGGAGAACACTGAAGCTTTCTTT
CDR3aa: CSASLQAENTEAFF

abundance: NA
v_gene: TRBV29-1
d_gene: NA
j_gene: TRBJ2-1
CDR3nt: TGCAGCGTTGTTATCGGGGGGCATTCCAATGAGCAGTTCTTC
CDR3aa: CSVVIGGHSNEQFF

abundance: NA
v_gene: TRBV7-2
d_gene: NA
j_gene: TRBJ2-3
CDR3nt: TGTGCCAGCAGCTTAGAACTGGGCACAGATACGCAGTATTTT
CDR3aa: CASSLELGTDTQYF

abundance: few
v_gene: TRBV7-9
d_gene: NA
j_gene: TRBJ1-2
CDR3nt: TGTGCCAGCAGCTTAGCGTTAGAGACGGATGGCTACACCTTC
CDR3aa: CASSLALETDGYTF

abundance: NA
v_gene: TRBV18
d_gene: TRBD1
j_gene: TRBJ1-3
CDR3nt: TGTGCCAGCTCACCACCGCAGGGGGGACACACCATATATTTT
CDR3aa: CASSPPQGGHTIYF

abundance: NA
v_gene: TRBV15
d_gene: NA
j_gene: TRBJ2-1
CDR3nt: TGTGCCACCAGCACTGGGGGGAGCTCCTACAATGAGCAGTTCTTC
CDR3aa: CATSTGGSSYNEQFF

abundance: NA
v_gene: TRBV11-2
d_gene: TRBD2
j_gene: TRBJ2-1
CDR3nt: TGTGCCAGCAGTCGGACTTGGACTAGCGGGCCCTATGAGCAGTTCTTC
CDR3aa: CASSRTWTSGPYEQFF

abundance: few
v_gene: TRBV5-6
d_gene: NA
j_gene: TRBJ2-5
CDR3nt: TGTGCCAGCAGCTTGGGATTGCCGGAGACCCAGTACTTC
CDR3aa: CASSLGLPETQYF

abundance: NA
v_gene: TRBV27
d_gene: TRBD2
j_gene: TRBJ2-1
CDR3nt: TGTGCCAGCAGTTCCGGGACTAGGGACTACAATGAGCAGTTCTTC
CDR3aa: CASSSGTRDYNEQFF

abundance: NA
v_gene: TRBV2
d_gene: NA
j_gene: TRBJ1-1
CDR3nt: TGTGCCAGCAGTGCGGAGGGTGAAGCTTTCTTT
CDR3aa: CASSAEGEAFF

abundance: NA
v_gene: TRBV28
d_gene: NA
j_gene: TRBJ1-5
CDR3nt: TGTGCCAGCAGAAGGGACCTAATCATTATGGATCCGGAGCCCCAGCATTTT
CDR3aa: CASRRDLIIMDPEPQHF

abundance: once
v_gene: TRBV27
d_gene: TRBD1
j_gene: TRBJ1-1
CDR3nt: TGTGCCAGCACGTCACTGGGACAGGGTGGACCTGAAGCTTTCTTT
CDR3aa: CASTSLGQGGPEAFF

abundance: NA
v_gene: TRBV6-5
d_gene: TRBD2
j_gene: TRBJ2-1
CDR3nt: TGTGCCAGCAGTTACTGGACTAGCGGGTACGGGCAGTTCTTC
CDR3aa: CASSYWTSGYGQFF

abundance: many
v_gene: TRBV6-5
d_gene: NA
j_gene: TRBJ1-2
CDR3nt: TGTGCCAGCAGCCCGGCGTACGGGGGCATCTATGGCTACACCTTC
CDR3aa: CASSPAYGGIYGYTF

abundance: NA
v_gene: TRBV19
d_gene: NA
j_gene: TRBJ2-4
CDR3nt: TGTGCCAGTAGTATAGCCCCCAGGGCGGACATTCAGTACTTC
CDR3aa: CASSIAPRADIQYF

abundance: NA
v_gene: TRBV14
d_gene: NA
j_gene: TRBJ1-3
CDR3nt: TGTGCCAGCAGCCTACAAAGTTGGGGAAACACCATATATTTT
CDR3aa: CASSLQSWGNTIYF

abundance: NA
v_gene: TRBV4-1
d_gene: NA
j_gene: TRBJ2-3
CDR3nt: TGCGCCAGCAGCCATTCCGGGGGAGGCAGCACAGATACGCAGTATTTT
CDR3aa: CASSHSGGGSTDTQYF

abundance: NA
v_gene: TRBV10-3
d_gene: TRBD2
j_gene: TRBJ2-1
CDR3nt: TGTGCCACCCTCAGTGCAGAAGGACTAGCAGATTACAATGAGCAGTTCTTC
CDR3aa: CATLSAEGLADYNEQFF

abundance: NA
v_gene: TRBV28
d_gene: NA
j_gene: TRBJ2-5
CDR3nt: TGTGCCAGCAGTTTTCAGGAGACCCAGTACTTC
CDR3aa: CASSFQETQYF

abundance: NA
v_gene: TRBV30
d_gene: NA
j_gene: TRBJ1-4
CDR3nt: TGTGCCTGGAGTGTACACCGGGGGCCTTACCCAACTAATGAAAAACTGTTTTTT
CDR3aa: CAWSVHRGPYPTNEKLFF

abundance: few
v_gene: TRBV18
d_gene: TRBD1
j_gene: TRBJ1-2
CDR3nt: TGTGCCAGCTCACCGGGACAGGATGGGAAATATGGCTACACCTTC
CDR3aa: CASSPGQDGKYGYTF

abundance: NA
v_gene: TRBV19
d_gene: NA
j_gene: TRBJ2-7
CDR3nt: TGTGCCAGTAGCCCTGTTGGGGCGAGCTCCTACGAGCAGTACTTC
CDR3aa: CASSPVGASSYEQYF

abundance: NA
v_gene: TRBV12-5
d_gene: NA
j_gene: TRBJ2-3
CDR3nt: TGTGCTAGTGGTTTGAGGACAGAGACTCCGCGGTATTTT
CDR3aa: CASGLRTETPRYF

abundance: NA
v_gene: TRBV10-2
d_gene: NA
j_gene: TRBJ2-1
CDR3nt: TGCGCCAGCAGTGCCAGGTTTGAGCAGTTCTTC
CDR3aa: CASSARFEQFF

abundance: NA
v_gene: TRBV2
d_gene: TRBD2
j_gene: TRBJ2-3
CDR3nt: TGTGCCAGCAGTGGTGCGGGAGGAGATACGCAGTATTTT
CDR3aa: CASSGAGGDTQYF

abundance: NA
v_gene: TRBV6-1
d_gene: TRBD2
j_gene: TRBJ2-4
CDR3nt: TGTGCCAGCAGTGAAGTGGTAGCGGGAGGGGATCTAAACATTCAGTACTTC
CDR3aa: CASSEVVAGGDLNIQYF

abundance: NA
v_gene: TRBV5-1
d_gene: NA
j_gene: TRBJ1-1
CDR3nt: TGCGCCAGCAGCCCTGGTGGTGAGATTGAAGCTTTCTTT
CDR3aa: CASSPGGEIEAFF

abundance: NA
v_gene: TRBV5-6
d_gene: NA
j_gene: TRBJ1-3
CDR3nt: NA
CDR3aa: CASRTWGRGNTICF

abundance: NA
v_gene: TRBV27
d_gene: NA
j_gene: TRBJ2-7
CDR3nt: TGTGCCAGCAGTTTAGGGGCAGGGAAGTATCCCTACGAGCAGTACTTC
CDR3aa: CASSLGAGKYPYEQYF

abundance: NA
v_gene: TRBV7-6
d_gene: NA
j_gene: TRBJ2-1
CDR3nt: TGTGCCAGCAGCCCCCGACTAGTTGTCAGGGATGAGCAGTTCTTC
CDR3aa: CASSPRLVVRDEQFF

abundance: NA
v_gene: TRBV7-9
d_gene: NA
j_gene: TRBJ2-7
CDR3nt: TGTGCCAGCAGCCAATATGAGGTGGAACAGTACTTC
CDR3aa: CASSQYEVEQYF

abundance: many
v_gene: TRBV5-4
d_gene: NA
j_gene: TRBJ2-3
CDR3nt: TGTGCCAGCAGCCCCTCTAACTTAGGGACAGATACGCAGTATTTT
CDR3aa: CASSPSNLGTDTQYF

abundance: NA
v_gene: TRBV27
d_gene: NA
j_gene: TRBJ1-2
CDR3nt: TGTGCCACCATCAAGGGCCACACCTTC
CDR3aa: CATIKGHTF